The sequence of this T cell receptor (beta chain) was determined in a study of beta chain features in type 1 diabetes. Study-level findings and limits: Moderate yet significant TCRB CDR3 shortening was seen in Type 1 diabetes patients in all four CD4+ subsets. Cells carrying high TCR expression could end up over-represented when cDNA is sequenced.

The entirety of the isolated RNA underwent reverse transcription, so expressed TCRB transcripts were sequenced. About 3.6 million reads was the average for naive, central memory and regulatory T cell samples. Profiled with immunoSEQ multiplex PCR; TCRdb holds only in-frame clones, not every one. The table has about 360,000 clones, around 12% seen once. Germline V CDR1 and CDR2: SGHRS, YFSETQ. With V trimmed by 7 bases and J by 6 bases, 8 bases remained unmatched. The length of the CDR3 is 14 residues. This clone was observed a few times. The antigen remains unidentified. The chain has TRBV5-1 and TRBJ2-7; TRBD1 aligns across 12 bases. The sample taken for sequencing was naive CD4+ T cells from blood. The source is a woman in her late teens or twenties with type 1 diabetes. CDR3 protein: CASASGGQGAEQYF. Written as DNA, the CDR3 is TGCGCCAGCGCATCAGGGGGACAGGGGGCCGAGCAGTACTTC. The full variable domain, in which reference TRBV5-1 and TRBJ2-7 provide the parts outside the CDR3, is KAGVTQTPRYLIKTRGQQVTLSCSPISGHRSVSWYQQTPGQGLQFLFEYFSETQRNKGNFPGRFSGRQFSNSRSEMNVSTLELGDSALYLCASASGGQGAEQYFGPGTRLTVT.